These T cell receptor beta chains were read from a single sample in a study of PD-L1 blockade in urothelial cancer. Data came from immunoSEQ multiplex PCR; TCRdb stores just in-frame clones and leaves some out. The table records 35,000 to 50,000 clones, about four fifths of them present only once. The material sequenced was PBMCs, taken around atezolizumab (anti-PD-L1) treatment. The receptors stem from a man aged 65 to 79 with urothelial cancer. Each CDR3 is given with its conserved first and last residue. The D gene is left open where the match is weak. Not every row has a clone size; where given, it reads once, few, many or a size class.

TRBV5-5,TRBD1,TRBJ2-7,.,TGTGCCAGCAGCTCCCGACAGGGATACTACGAGCAGTACTTC,CASSSRQGYYEQYF
TRBV19,.,TRBJ1-4,.,TGTGCCAGTAGAGGCGTCGGGGAAAAACTGTTTTTT,CASRGVGEKLFF
TRBV6-5,TRBD1,TRBJ1-5,.,TGTGCCAGCAGAAGCAAGGGGGCTAGCAATCAGCCCCAGCATTTT,CASRSKGASNQPQHF
TRBV6-6,.,TRBJ1-5,once,TGTGCCAGCAGTTACGAGATCAATCAGCCCCAGCATTTT,CASSYEINQPQHF
TRBV28,TRBD2,TRBJ2-1,.,TGTGCCAGCAGTTTAGGATATAGCCAGCGGGAGGGCCTAAATGAGCAGTTCTTC,CASSLGYSQREGLNEQFF
TRBV27,.,TRBJ2-7,.,TGTGCCAGTTCAGCCGGGAGTATTGACGAGCAGTACTTC,CASSAGSIDEQYF
TRBV18,TRBD1,TRBJ1-1,.,TGTGCCAGCTCACCACGACGCGCAGGGGGCTTGGGTACTGAAGCTTTCTTT,CASSPRRAGGLGTEAFF
TRBV2,.,TRBJ1-2,.,TGTGCCAGCAGTGCAACAGGGAACTATGGCTACACCTTC,CASSATGNYGYTF
TRBV13,TRBD1,TRBJ2-5,.,TGTGCCAGCAGGAGGACAGGCCTAGAGACCCAGTACTTC,CASRRTGLETQYF
TRBV7-2,TRBD2,TRBJ2-7,.,TGTGCCAGCAGCCCACAGACTAGCGGGGAGCAGTACTTC,CASSPQTSGEQYF
TRBV7-2,.,TRBJ1-4,.,TGTGCCAGCAGCCGGACGGGGGTAGGGGAACTGTTTTTT,CASSRTGVGELFF
TRBV5-6,TRBD1,TRBJ2-7,.,TGTGCCAGCAGCCGCTCCGGGACAGGGCACTACGAGCAGTACTTC,CASSRSGTGHYEQYF
TRBV5-1,TRBD1,TRBJ1-3,.,TGCGCCAGCAGCCTGACAGGGCGAGGATCGAGGTCAGGAAACACCATATATTTT,CASSLTGRGSRSGNTIYF
TRBV2,TRBD1,TRBJ1-1,.,TGTGCCAGCAGTGTGAGGGGGCAACGCGGTGAAGCTTTCTTT,CASSVRGQRGEAFF
TRBV5-1,TRBD1,TRBJ1-2,.,TGCGCCAGCAGCTTGGAGGCTGACAGGGGATATGGCTACACCTTC,CASSLEADRGYGYTF
TRBV21-1,.,TRBJ1-2,.,TGTGCCAGCAGCAAATGCCCAGGGCAAGGACGCGGCTACACCTTC,CASSKCPGQGRGYTF
TRBV10-1,.,TRBJ1-1,.,TGCGCCAGCATCGGAGGGGAGGAGAGAAACACTGAAGCTTTCTTT,CASIGGEERNTEAFF
TRBV5-1,.,TRBJ1-1,once,TGCGCCAGCAGCTTGGGCGGCTCCTTGAACACTGAAGCTTTCTTT,CASSLGGSLNTEAFF
TRBV6-5,.,TRBJ2-1,.,TGTGCCAGCAGTTACTCGATCCCCCCAGCGGCCGATGAGCAGTTCTTC,CASSYSIPPAADEQFF
TRBV18,TRBD1,TRBJ2-7,.,TGTGCCAGCTCACCCTCCAGGGGGAACTACGAGCAGTACTTC,CASSPSRGNYEQYF
TRBV9,TRBD2,TRBJ2-1,.,TGTGCCAGCAGCGTACTCAGCGGGAGGGCCCTGGGGTCCTACAATGAGCAGTTCTTC,CASSVLSGRALGSYNEQFF
TRBV9,.,TRBJ2-1,.,TGTGCCAGCAGCGTAGTCGGGGGACATGAGCAGTTCTTC,CASSVVGGHEQFF
TRBV6-5,.,TRBJ2-7,.,TGTGCCACCTCTAGCCCTAGCTCCTACGAGCAGTACTTC,CATSSPSSYEQYF
TRBV28,.,TRBJ1-2,.,TGTGCCAGCAGTTTACCTTCAGGGTATGGGGATGGCTACACCTTC,CASSLPSGYGDGYTF
TRBV6-6,.,TRBJ2-7,.,TGTGCCAGCAGCCCGTCCCGGGGTACCTACGAGCAGTACTTC,CASSPSRGTYEQYF
TRBV6-6,TRBD2,TRBJ2-1,once,TGTGCCAGCAGTTACACGGGAGGGTCCTACAATGAGCAGTTCTTC,CASSYTGGSYNEQFF
TRBV19,.,TRBJ1-5,.,TGTGCCAGTAGTATTACGGGGGGTAGCAATCAGCCCCAGCATTTT,CASSITGGSNQPQHF
TRBV5-1,TRBD2,TRBJ2-1,.,TGCGCCAGCAGCTTGAGGCCCTCGGGAACCGGGACTAATCTGTTCAATGAGCAGTTCTTC,CASSLRPSGTGTNLFNEQFF
TRBV19,.,TRBJ1-1,.,TGTGCCAGTAGTATCCAGGGGATGAACACTGAAGCTTTCTTT,CASSIQGMNTEAFF
TRBV6-1,.,TRBJ2-2,.,TGTGCCAGCAGTCAACAGGGCGGCACCGGGGAGCTGTTTTTT,CASSQQGGTGELFF
TRBV9,.,TRBJ2-6,once,TGTGCCAGCAGCTTCCACAGGGCCTCTGGGGCCAACGTCCTGACTTTC,CASSFHRASGANVLTF
TRBV29-1,.,TRBJ1-1,.,TGCAGCGTTAAATTGGGGGGGGGTAGGGGGACATCAGCGTCGAACACTGAAGCTTTCTTT,CSVKLGGGRGTSASNTEAFF
TRBV27,TRBD2,TRBJ2-1,.,TGTGCCAGCAGTTTAGTAGCGGGAGGGATCCACTCCTACAATGAGCAGTTCTTC,CASSLVAGGIHSYNEQFF
TRBV11-1,.,TRBJ2-4,.,TGTGCCAGCAGTATGGCCAAAAACATTCAGTACTTC,CASSMAKNIQYF
TRBV10-3,.,TRBJ2-5,.,TGTGCCATCAGTGAGCCTGAAGAGACCCAGTACTTC,CAISEPEETQYF
TRBV5-1,.,TRBJ1-1,.,TGCGCCAGCAGTCCGGAGATGAACACTGAAGCTTTCTTT,CASSPEMNTEAFF
TRBV15,TRBD1,TRBJ2-1,.,TGTGCCACCAGCGACATTCCCGGGACAGTGAACAATGAGCAGTTCTTC,CATSDIPGTVNNEQFF
TRBV20-1,.,TRBJ2-1,.,TGCAGTGCTAGGGGAGTCGTTGAGCAGTTCTTC,CSARGVVEQFF
TRBV14,.,TRBJ2-7,.,TGTGCCAGCAGCCGAAAGACCGGACGGGGGGAGCAGTACTTC,CASSRKTGRGEQYF
TRBV6-1,TRBD1,TRBJ2-7,.,TGTGCCAGCACTCCTGACAGGGGAGTCGCCTACGAGCAGTACTTC,CASTPDRGVAYEQYF
TRBV13,TRBD2,TRBJ2-7,.,TGTGCCAGCAGCTTTTTTTCCCTAGCGGGAGGTGCGAGAGAGCAGTACTTC,CASSFFSLAGGAREQYF
TRBV5-1,TRBD1,TRBJ2-7,.,TGCGCCAGCAGCCCGGGTGGGACAGACGAGCGCGAGCAGTACTTC,CASSPGGTDEREQYF